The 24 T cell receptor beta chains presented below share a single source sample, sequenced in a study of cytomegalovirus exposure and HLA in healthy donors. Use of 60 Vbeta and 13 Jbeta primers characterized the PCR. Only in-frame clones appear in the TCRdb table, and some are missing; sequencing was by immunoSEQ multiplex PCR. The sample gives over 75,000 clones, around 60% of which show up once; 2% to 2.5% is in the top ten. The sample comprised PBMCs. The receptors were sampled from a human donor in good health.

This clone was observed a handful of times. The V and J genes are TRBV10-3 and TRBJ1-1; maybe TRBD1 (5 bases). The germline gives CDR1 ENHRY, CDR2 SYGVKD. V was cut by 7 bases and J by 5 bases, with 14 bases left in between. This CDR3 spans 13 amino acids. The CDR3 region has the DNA TGTGCCATCACCCCCAGCGGGGGAACTGAAGCTTTCTTT. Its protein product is CAITPSGGTEAFF.

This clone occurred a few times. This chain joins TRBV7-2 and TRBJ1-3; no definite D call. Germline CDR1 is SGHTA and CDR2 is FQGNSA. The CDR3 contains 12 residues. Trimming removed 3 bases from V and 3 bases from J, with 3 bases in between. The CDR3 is CASSFLGNTIYF. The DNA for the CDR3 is TGTGCCAGCAGCTTCCTTGGAAACACCATATATTTT.

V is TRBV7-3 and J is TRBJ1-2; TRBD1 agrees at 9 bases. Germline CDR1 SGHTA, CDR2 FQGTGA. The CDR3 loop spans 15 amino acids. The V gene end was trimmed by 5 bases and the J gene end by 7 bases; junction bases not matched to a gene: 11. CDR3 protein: CASSPVLPDRGGYTF. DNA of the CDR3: TGTGCCAGCAGCCCCGTCCTCCCGGACAGGGGTGGCTACACCTTC. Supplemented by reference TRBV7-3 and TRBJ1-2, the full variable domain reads GAGVSQTPSNKVTEKGKYVELRCDPISGHTALYWYRQSLGQGPEFLIYFQGTGAADDSGLPNDRFFAVRPEGSVSTLKIQRTERGDSAVYLCASSPVLPDRGGYTFGSGTRLTVV.

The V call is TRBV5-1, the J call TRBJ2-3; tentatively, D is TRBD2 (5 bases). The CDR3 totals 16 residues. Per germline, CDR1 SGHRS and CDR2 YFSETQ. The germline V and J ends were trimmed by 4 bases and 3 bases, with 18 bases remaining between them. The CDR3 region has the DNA TGCGCCAGCAGCAAAGAGGGCCCCCCTATAACAGATACGCAGTATTTT. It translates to CASSKEGPPITDTQYF.

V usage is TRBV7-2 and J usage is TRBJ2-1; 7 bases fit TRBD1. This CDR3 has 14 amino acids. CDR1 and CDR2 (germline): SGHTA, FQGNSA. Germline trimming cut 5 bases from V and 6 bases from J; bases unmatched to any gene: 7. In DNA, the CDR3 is TGTGCCAGCAGCCTTGGGACAGCATTCAATGAGCAGTTCTTC. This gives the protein CASSLGTAFNEQFF. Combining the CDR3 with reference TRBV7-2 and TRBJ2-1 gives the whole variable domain GAGVSQSPSNKVTEKGKDVELRCDPISGHTALYWYRQSLGQGLEFLIYFQGNSAPDKSGLPSDRFSAERTGGSVSTLTIQRTQQEDSAVYLCASSLGTAFNEQFFGPGTRLTVL.

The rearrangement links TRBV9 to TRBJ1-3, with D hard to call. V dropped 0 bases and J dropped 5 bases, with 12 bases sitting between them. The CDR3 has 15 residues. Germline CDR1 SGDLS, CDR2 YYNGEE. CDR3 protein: CASSVAPIYRNTIYF. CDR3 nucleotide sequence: TGTGCCAGCAGCGTAGCCCCAATATACAGAAACACCATATATTTT.

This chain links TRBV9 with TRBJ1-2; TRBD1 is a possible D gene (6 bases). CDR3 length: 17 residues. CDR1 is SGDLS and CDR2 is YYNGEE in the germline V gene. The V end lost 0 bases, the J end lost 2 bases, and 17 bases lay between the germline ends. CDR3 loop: CASSVGGTSPLNYGYTF. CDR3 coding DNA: TGTGCCAGCAGCGTAGGGGGGACAAGCCCCTTGAACTATGGCTACACCTTC.

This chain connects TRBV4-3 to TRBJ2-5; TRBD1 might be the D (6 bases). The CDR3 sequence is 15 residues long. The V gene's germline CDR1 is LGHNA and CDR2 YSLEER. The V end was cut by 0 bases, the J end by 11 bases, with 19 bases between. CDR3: CASSQEGGFGGEQYF. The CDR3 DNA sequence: TGCGCCAGCAGCCAAGAAGGGGGTTTTGGTGGGGAGCAGTACTTC.

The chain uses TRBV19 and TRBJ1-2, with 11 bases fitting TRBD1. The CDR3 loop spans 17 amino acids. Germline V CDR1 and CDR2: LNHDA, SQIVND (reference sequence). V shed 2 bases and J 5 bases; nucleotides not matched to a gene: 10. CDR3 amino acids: CASSITPGQGGAYGYTF. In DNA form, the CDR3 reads TGTGCCAGTAGTATAACACCGGGACAGGGGGGAGCGTATGGCTACACCTTC.

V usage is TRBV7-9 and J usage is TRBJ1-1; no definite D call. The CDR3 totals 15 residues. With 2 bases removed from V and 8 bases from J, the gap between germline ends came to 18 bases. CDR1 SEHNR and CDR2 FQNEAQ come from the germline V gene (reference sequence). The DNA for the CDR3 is TGTGCCAGCAGCTTATTTGCGGGGAGACTTGGAGAAGCTTTCTTT. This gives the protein CASSLFAGRLGEAFF.

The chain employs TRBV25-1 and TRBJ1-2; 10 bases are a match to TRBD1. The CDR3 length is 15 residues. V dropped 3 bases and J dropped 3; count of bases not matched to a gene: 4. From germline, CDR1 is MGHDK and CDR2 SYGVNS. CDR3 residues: CASSDTGTGDYGYTF. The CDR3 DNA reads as TGTGCCAGCAGTGACACCGGGACAGGGGACTATGGCTACACCTTC.

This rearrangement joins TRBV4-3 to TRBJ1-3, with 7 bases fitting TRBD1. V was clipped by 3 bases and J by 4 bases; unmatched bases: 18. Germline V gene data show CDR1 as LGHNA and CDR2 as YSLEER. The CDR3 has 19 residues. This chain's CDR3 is CASSQGTERFIGRGNTIYF. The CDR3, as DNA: TGCGCCAGCAGCCAGGGGACAGAAAGATTTATCGGGAGAGGAAACACCATATATTTT.

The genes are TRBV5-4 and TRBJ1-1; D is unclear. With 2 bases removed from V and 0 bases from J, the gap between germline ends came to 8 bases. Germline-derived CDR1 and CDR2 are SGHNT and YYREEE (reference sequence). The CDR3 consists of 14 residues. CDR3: CASSLGVMNTEAFF. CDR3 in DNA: TGTGCCAGCAGCTTAGGAGTCATGAACACTGAAGCTTTCTTT. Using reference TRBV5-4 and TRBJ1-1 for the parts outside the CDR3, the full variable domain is ETGVTQSPTHLIKTRGQQVTLRCSSQSGHNTVSWYQQALGQGPQFIFQYYREEENGRGNFPPRFSGLQFPNYSSELNVNALELDDSALYLCASSLGVMNTEAFFGQGTRLTVV.

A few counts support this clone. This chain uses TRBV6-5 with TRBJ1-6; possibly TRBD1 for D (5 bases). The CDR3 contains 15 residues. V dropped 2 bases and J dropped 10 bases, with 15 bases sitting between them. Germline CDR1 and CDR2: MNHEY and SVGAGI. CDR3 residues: CASSYIGGVRSPLHF. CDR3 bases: TGTGCCAGCAGTTACATCGGAGGGGTAAGGTCACCCCTCCACTTT.

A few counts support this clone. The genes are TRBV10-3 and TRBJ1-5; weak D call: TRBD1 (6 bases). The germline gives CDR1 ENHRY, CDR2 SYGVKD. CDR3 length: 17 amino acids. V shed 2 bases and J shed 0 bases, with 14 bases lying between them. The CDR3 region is CAISEPGHSLSNQPQHF. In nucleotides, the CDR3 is TGTGCCATCAGTGAGCCGGGACACTCACTTAGCAATCAGCCCCAGCATTTT.

The CDR3 is CASSPPGDQPQHF. CDR3 DNA: TGTGCCAGCTCACCACCAGGGGATCAGCCCCAGCATTTT. V is TRBV18 and J is TRBJ1-5; D perhaps matches TRBD1 (5 bases). CDR3 length equals 13 residues. The ends were cut back, 0 bases at V and 5 bases at J, with 5 bases in the middle. CDR1 KGHSH and CDR2 LQKENI come from the germline V gene.

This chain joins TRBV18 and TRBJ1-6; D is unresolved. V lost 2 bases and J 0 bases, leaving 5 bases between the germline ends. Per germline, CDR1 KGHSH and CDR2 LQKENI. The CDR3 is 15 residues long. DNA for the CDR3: TGTGCCAGCTCACCAGCTAGCTCCTATAATTCACCCCTCCACTTT. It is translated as CASSPASSYNSPLHF.

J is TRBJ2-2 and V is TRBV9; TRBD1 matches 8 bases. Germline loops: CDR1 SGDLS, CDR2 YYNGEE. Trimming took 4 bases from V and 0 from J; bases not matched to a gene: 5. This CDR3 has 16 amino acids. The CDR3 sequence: CASSPQGAPNTGELFF. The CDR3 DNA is TGTGCCAGCAGCCCTCAGGGGGCCCCGAACACCGGGGAGCTGTTTTTT.

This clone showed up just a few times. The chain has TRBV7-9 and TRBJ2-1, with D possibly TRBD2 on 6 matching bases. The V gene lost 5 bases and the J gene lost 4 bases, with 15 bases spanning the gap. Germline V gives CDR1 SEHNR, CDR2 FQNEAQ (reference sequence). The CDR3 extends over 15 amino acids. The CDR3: CASSPGGASYNEQFF. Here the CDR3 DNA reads TGTGCCAGCAGCCCCGGCGGGGCGTCGTACAATGAGCAGTTCTTC. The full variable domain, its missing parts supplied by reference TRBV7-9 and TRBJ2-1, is DTGVSQNPRHKITKRGQNVTFRCDPISEHNRLYWYRQTLGQGPEFLTYFQNEAQLEKSRLLSDRFSAERPKGSFSTLEIQRTEQGDSAMYLCASSPGGASYNEQFFGPGTRLTVL.

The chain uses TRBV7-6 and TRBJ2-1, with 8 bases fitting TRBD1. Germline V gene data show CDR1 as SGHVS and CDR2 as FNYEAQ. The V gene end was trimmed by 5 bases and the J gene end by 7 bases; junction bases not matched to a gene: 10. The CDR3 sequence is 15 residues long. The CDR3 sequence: CASSMTGVGANEQFF. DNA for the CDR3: TGTGCCAGCAGCATGACAGGGGTGGGGGCAAATGAGCAGTTCTTC.

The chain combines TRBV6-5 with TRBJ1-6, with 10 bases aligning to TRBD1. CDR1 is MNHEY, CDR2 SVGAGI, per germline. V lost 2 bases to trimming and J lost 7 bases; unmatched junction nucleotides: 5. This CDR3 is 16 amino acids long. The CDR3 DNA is TGTGCCAGCAGTTACGGGACAGGGGCACAGAATTCACCCCTCCACTTT. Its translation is CASSYGTGAQNSPLHF.

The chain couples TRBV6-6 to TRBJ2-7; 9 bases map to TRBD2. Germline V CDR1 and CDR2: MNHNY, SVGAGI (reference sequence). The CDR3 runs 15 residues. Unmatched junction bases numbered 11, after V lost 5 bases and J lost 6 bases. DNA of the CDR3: TGTGCCAGCAGTCCTCCCCGGGCGGGGGGGAGCGAGCAGTACTTC. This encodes CASSPPRAGGSEQYF.

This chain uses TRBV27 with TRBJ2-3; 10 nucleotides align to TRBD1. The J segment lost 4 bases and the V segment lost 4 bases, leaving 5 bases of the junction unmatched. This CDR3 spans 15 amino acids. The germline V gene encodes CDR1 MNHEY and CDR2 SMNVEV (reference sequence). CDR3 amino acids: CASSSFGQGADTQYF. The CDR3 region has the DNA TGTGCCAGCAGTTCCTTCGGACAGGGGGCAGATACGCAGTATTTT.

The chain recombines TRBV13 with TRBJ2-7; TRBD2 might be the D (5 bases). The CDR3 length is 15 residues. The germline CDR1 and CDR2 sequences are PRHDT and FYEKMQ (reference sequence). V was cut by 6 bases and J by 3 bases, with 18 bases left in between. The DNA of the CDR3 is TGTGCCAGCAGTCGCAGCCGTGGGAGTTACTACGAGCAGTACTTC. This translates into CASSRSRGSYYEQYF.